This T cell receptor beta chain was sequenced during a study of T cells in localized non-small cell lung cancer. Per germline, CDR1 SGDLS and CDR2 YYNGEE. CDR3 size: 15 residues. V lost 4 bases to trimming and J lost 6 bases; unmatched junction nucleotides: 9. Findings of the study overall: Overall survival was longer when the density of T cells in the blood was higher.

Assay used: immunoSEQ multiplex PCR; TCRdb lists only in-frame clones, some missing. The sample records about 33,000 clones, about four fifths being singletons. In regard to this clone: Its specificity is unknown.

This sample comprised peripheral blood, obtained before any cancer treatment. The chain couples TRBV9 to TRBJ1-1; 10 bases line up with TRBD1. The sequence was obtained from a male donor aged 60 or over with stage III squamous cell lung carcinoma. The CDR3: CASSLTGTGAPEAFF. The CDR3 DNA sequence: TGTGCCAGCAGCTTAACCGGGACAGGGGCACCTGAAGCTTTCTTT.